What follows are 26 T cell receptor beta chains derived from one specimen sequenced in a study of blood T cell repertoires in COVID-19 (TCRdb year 2020). Library preparation employed the immunoSEQ multiplex PCR assay. TCRdb provides this immuneACCESS table in a form limited to in-frame rearrangements. Some clones are lacking; in checked studies, under half of them reflect an unresolved V gene, and why the rest are absent is not known. The sample includes approximately 270,000 clones, with 70% to 85% observed a single time. About 8.9% of the sample lies in the top ten. Sequences were obtained from peripheral blood. The receptors shown here come from a man older than 75 with acute or convalescent COVID-19.

The rearrangement uses TRBV15 and TRBJ2-3, with 10 bases lining up with TRBD2. This CDR3 has 17 amino acids. Germline V lookup: CDR1 LNHNV, CDR2 YYDKDF (reference sequence). V gave up 0 bases and J gave up 2 bases; unmatched junction bases: 5. CDR3 amino acids: CATSRDRTSGPTDTQYF. The CDR3 coding sequence is TGTGCCACCAGCAGAGACCGGACTAGCGGTCCCACAGATACGCAGTATTTT.

This clone was picked up a small number of times. The chain has TRBV27 and TRBJ2-3, with 8 bases identical to TRBD2. Germline assignment: CDR1 MNHEY and CDR2 SMNVEV (reference sequence). The CDR3 is made up of 15 amino acids. V lost 3 bases, J lost 1 base, and 3 bases stayed unmatched. The CDR3 reads CASSFPGGGTDTQYF. The CDR3 DNA follows: TGTGCCAGCAGTTTTCCCGGGGGGGGCACAGATACGCAGTATTTT.

The CDR3 loop is CASSYGRGHGNTEAFF. The CDR3 bases are TGTGCCAGCAGTTACGGCAGGGGACACGGGAACACTGAAGCTTTCTTT. This chain joins TRBV6-5 and TRBJ1-1; the D gene is possibly TRBD1 (6 bases). Looked up from germline, CDR1 is MNHEY and CDR2 is SVGAGI. CDR3 size: 16 residues. V lost 2 bases and J 1 base, leaving 14 bases between the germline ends.

The chain recombines TRBV5-1 with TRBJ2-7, with unresolved D. The length of the CDR3 is 13 residues. CDR1 SGHRS and CDR2 YFSETQ come from the germline V gene. Trimming left V 3 bases short and J 1 base short, with 8 bases between. The CDR3 here is CASSSGDSYEQYF. In DNA, the CDR3 is TGCGCCAGCAGCTCTGGAGATTCCTACGAGCAGTACTTC.

The chain recombines TRBV5-1 with TRBJ2-7; perhaps TRBD1 as D (6 bases). Germline values: CDR1 SGHRS, CDR2 YFSETQ. Between the trimmed V and J ends, which lost 3 bases and 2 bases, there was a span of 15 bases. The CDR3 is made up of 15 amino acids. This CDR3 is CASSSSTTGPYEQYF. CDR3 in DNA: TGCGCCAGCAGCTCAAGCACGACAGGCCCCTACGAGCAGTACTTC.

This clone was counted at least ten times. The chain has TRBV7-6 and TRBJ2-2; 12 positions match TRBD1. V was pared by 1 base and J by 5 bases, with 2 bases of the junction left unmatched. This CDR3 spans 16 amino acids. Germline V gene sequence: CDR1 SGHVS, CDR2 FNYEAQ. The CDR3 coding sequence is TGTGCCAGCAGCTTAGGGGACAGGGGGCGAACCGGGGAGCTGTTTTTT. This sequence encodes CASSLGDRGRTGELFF.

The chain carries TRBV28 and TRBJ2-1, with TRBD2 matching over 7 bases. CDR3 length: 15 residues. J lost 7 bases, V lost 6 bases, and 12 bases had no gene match. Per the germline V gene, CDR1 is MDHEN and CDR2 is SYDVKM. The CDR3 region has the DNA TGTGCCAGCAGCCGTAACCCGGGACTACTAAATGAGCAGTTCTTC. Protein product: CASSRNPGLLNEQFF.

The V gene is TRBV5-6, the J gene TRBJ2-4, with no clear D. The CDR3 contains 14 residues. Germline CDR1 and CDR2: SGHDT and YYEEEE. V was trimmed by 2 bases and J by 0 bases, leaving 6 bases between them. CDR3 sequence: CASSFGVAKNIQYF. CDR3 bases: TGTGCCAGCAGCTTCGGAGTAGCCAAAAACATTCAGTACTTC.

V and J are TRBV2 and TRBJ2-3; TRBD2 agrees at 15 bases. Per the germline V gene, CDR1 is SNHLY and CDR2 is FYNNEI. The CDR3 loop spans 17 amino acids. Trimming cost V 7 bases and J 3 bases; bases outside gene matches: 8. The CDR3 region is CASKGGTSGRTTDTQYF. As DNA, the CDR3 is TGTGCCAGCAAGGGTGGGACTAGCGGGAGGACTACAGATACGCAGTATTTT.

V usage is TRBV7-2 and J usage is TRBJ2-3; D call uncertain. Germline V gives CDR1 SGHTA, CDR2 FQGNSA. The V gene lost 10 bases and the J gene lost 7 bases, with 18 bases spanning the gap. There are 13 residues in the CDR3. This CDR3 reads CATLTPSSYTQYF. CDR3 nucleotide sequence: TGTGCCACCCTGACACCCTCTTCTTATACGCAGTATTTT.

This chain links TRBV5-8 with TRBJ1-5, with D possibly TRBD1 on 6 matching bases. V dropped 0 bases and J dropped 7 bases, with 17 bases sitting between them. There are 16 residues in the CDR3. Germline V gene lookup returns CDR1 SGHTS and CDR2 YDEGEE. The CDR3, as DNA: TGTGCCAGCAGCTTGGAAGACCCTACAGGGTTCCAGCCCCAGCATTTT. Its protein is CASSLEDPTGFQPQHF.

The chain employs TRBV3-1 (or the pseudogene TRBV3-2) and TRBJ1-1; D is unresolved. This CDR3 has 13 amino acids. V dropped 5 bases and J dropped 0 bases, with 7 bases sitting between them. CDR1 and CDR2 from the germline V gene are LGHDT and YNNKEL (reference sequence). The CDR3 nucleotides are TGTGCCAGCAGCTCCAGGTTGAACACTGAAGCTTTCTTT. This sequence encodes CASSSRLNTEAFF.

The rearrangement joins TRBV6-1 to TRBJ2-7, with TRBD2 matching over 10 bases. The V and J ends lost 1 base and 3 bases, in that order; junction bases with no gene match: 9. This CDR3 has 17 amino acids. The germline V gene has CDR1 MNHNS and CDR2 SASEGT. The CDR3 nucleotides are TGTGCCAGCAGTGAAGGAAGAGCGGGAGGGCCTAGCTACGAGCAGTACTTC. The encoded protein is CASSEGRAGGPSYEQYF.

This clone was counted once. The chain uses TRBV10-3 and TRBJ2-7; TRBD1 aligns across 12 bases. Germline lookup yields CDR1 ENHRY and CDR2 SYGVKD. The CDR3 totals 14 residues. The V gene end was trimmed by 4 bases and the J gene end by 5 bases; junction bases not matched to a gene: 3. CDR3 sequence (DNA): TGTGCCATCAGTGCGGGGACAGGGGGCCACGAGCAGTACTTC. This sequence encodes CAISAGTGGHEQYF.

The chain combines TRBV13 with TRBJ2-7, with D unresolved. CDR1 is PRHDT and CDR2 is FYEKMQ in the germline V gene (reference sequence). Trimming took off 4 bases at V and 0 bases at J, with 13 bases between the two ends. This CDR3 region has 15 residues. The CDR3 loop reads CASSSGGPSSYEQYF. CDR3 DNA: TGTGCCAGCAGCTCCGGTGGGCCGAGCTCCTACGAGCAGTACTTC.

This clone occurred once. The chain links TRBV11-2 to TRBJ2-1; TRBD1 agrees at 9 bases. This CDR3 comprises 15 residues. CDR1 is SGHAT and CDR2 is FQNNGV in the germline V gene. The V gene end was trimmed by 5 bases and the J gene end by 9 bases; junction bases not matched to a gene: 11. CDR3 bases: TGTGCCAGCAGCCCCACAGGGGGCGCGGGTCCTGAGCAGTTCTTC. Translated: CASSPTGGAGPEQFF. The variable domain in full, completed from reference TRBV11-2 and TRBJ2-1, reads EAGVAQSPRYKIIEKRQSVAFWCNPISGHATLYWYQQILGQGPKLLIQFQNNGVVDDSQLPKDRFSAERLKGVDSTLKIQPAKLEDSAVYLCASSPTGGAGPEQFFGPGTRLTVL.

The rearrangement joins TRBV3-1 (or the pseudogene TRBV3-2) to TRBJ1-6; 7 bases are a match to TRBD1. J gave up 8 bases and V 3 bases, and 7 bases lay outside the gene matches. This CDR3 is built from 15 residues. Per the germline V gene, CDR1 is LGHDT and CDR2 is YNNKEL (reference sequence). As DNA, the CDR3 is TGTGCCAGCAGCCACCGACAGGGTAGGGATTCACCCCTCCACTTT. Protein sequence: CASSHRQGRDSPLHF.

In its sample, this clone was seen a few times. The V gene is TRBV7-3, the J gene TRBJ1-1, with 8 bases aligning to TRBD1. The trim removed 5 bases at V and 1 base at J, leaving 3 bases unmatched. CDR3 length equals 14 residues. Germline loops: CDR1 SGHTA, CDR2 FQGTGA. CDR3 amino acids: CASSQGAGNTEAFF. As DNA, the CDR3 is TGTGCCAGCAGCCAGGGGGCCGGGAACACTGAAGCTTTCTTT.

The genes are TRBV3-1 (or the pseudogene TRBV3-2) and TRBJ2-5, with 13 bases aligning to TRBD2. Trimming took 3 bases from V and 3 from J; bases not matched to a gene: 7. The length of the CDR3 is 17 residues. Germline V gives CDR1 LGHDT, CDR2 YNNKEL (reference sequence). The CDR3: CASSQWLTSGGEETQYF. In nucleotides, the CDR3 is TGTGCCAGCAGCCAGTGGCTCACTAGCGGGGGGGAAGAGACCCAGTACTTC.

V gene TRBV6-5 combines with J gene TRBJ2-5, with D maybe TRBD2 (5 bases). Trimming shortened V by 4 bases and J by 2 bases, and 14 bases separated the two germline ends. Germline CDR1 is MNHEY and CDR2 is SVGAGI. This CDR3 is built from 15 residues. CDR3 bases: TGTGCCAGCAGTTCACGGACTGGTAGGCAAGAGACCCAGTACTTC. It is translated as CASSSRTGRQETQYF.

The chain uses TRBV5-4 and TRBJ2-2; the D gene is possibly TRBD2 (5 bases). This CDR3 comprises 14 residues. V shed 4 bases and J shed 4 bases, with 11 bases lying between them. CDR1 is SGHNT, CDR2 YYREEE, per germline (reference sequence). The DNA of the CDR3 is TGTGCCAGCAGCACGTGGGAGCGCACCGGGGAGCTGTTTTTT. Its protein is CASSTWERTGELFF.

J is TRBJ2-5 and V is TRBV6-5; 9 bases are shared with TRBD2. The CDR3 is 15 amino acids. CDR1 MNHEY and CDR2 SVGAGI come from the germline V gene. The V and J ends lost 5 bases and 2 bases, in that order; junction bases with no gene match: 6. DNA of the CDR3: TGTGCCAGCAGTAGTAGCGGGAGAGGGCAAGAGACCCAGTACTTC. Its protein is CASSSSGRGQETQYF.

The V call is TRBV5-1, the J call TRBJ2-2, with 10 bases fitting TRBD1. From germline, CDR1 is SGHRS and CDR2 YFSETQ. V trimming: 0 bases; J trimming: 0 bases; junction bases outside the gene matches: 2. This CDR3 is 17 amino acids long. This CDR3 is CASSLATGGSNTGELFF. The DNA for the CDR3 is TGCGCCAGCAGCTTGGCGACAGGGGGCTCGAACACCGGGGAGCTGTTTTTT.

The rearrangement uses TRBV5-5 and TRBJ2-7; D possibly corresponds to TRBD1 (6 bases). V was cut by 7 bases and J by 13 bases, with 24 bases left in between. From germline, CDR1 is SGHKS and CDR2 YYEKEE (reference sequence). The CDR3 consists of 13 residues. CDR3 bases: TGTGCCAGCGGGGCAGGAGTTCAGGGGTCCCGTTACTTC. Translated: CASGAGVQGSRYF. Looking up the rest from reference TRBV5-5 and TRBJ2-7 gives the full variable domain: DAGVTQSPTHLIKTRGQQVTLRCSPISGHKSVSWYQQVLGQGPQFIFQYYEKEERGRGNFPDRFSARQFPNYSSELNVNALLLGDSALYLCASGAGVQGSRYFGPGTRLTVT.

The chain links TRBV2 to TRBJ2-7, with TRBD1 matching over 10 bases. This CDR3 is 11 amino acids long. J was trimmed by 13 bases and V by 4 bases; bases with no gene match: 4. CDR1 is SNHLY, CDR2 FYNNEI, per germline. The CDR3 nucleotides read TGTGCCAGCAGTGTTAGACAGGGGGCCTACTTC. This codes for CASSVRQGAYF.

The chain carries TRBV10-3 and TRBJ2-7; D possibly corresponds to TRBD1 (6 bases). This CDR3 has 13 amino acids. V gave up 6 bases and J gave up 3 bases, with 12 bases separating them. Germline CDR1 is ENHRY and CDR2 is SYGVKD. The CDR3 sequence: CAISGDKDYEQYF. The CDR3 coding sequence is TGTGCCATCAGCGGGGACAAAGACTACGAGCAGTACTTC.